Given below is one TCR beta chain in context. Trimming removed 6 bases at V and 1 base at J, with 16 bases between. The CDR3 covers 15 residues. The germline gives CDR1 SGHRS, CDR2 YFSETQ. The data stem from a study of blood T cell repertoires in COVID-19. Across the whole study: The origin of the acute and convalescent COVID-19 samples was the United States, Italy and Spain.

The table came from immunoSEQ multiplex PCR; TCRdb's copy has only in-frame clones and leaves some out. The sample has 150,000 to 200,000 clones, around 86% seen once. This TCR was recovered from a man between 18 and 29 years old with acute or convalescent COVID-19. V usage is TRBV5-1 and J usage is TRBJ2-5, with a weak D call TRBD1 (6 bases). Sequencing was performed on peripheral blood. The CDR3 reads CASTETQGPQETQYF. The CDR3 nucleotides read TGCGCCAGCACGGAGACTCAGGGGCCCCAAGAGACCCAGTACTTC.